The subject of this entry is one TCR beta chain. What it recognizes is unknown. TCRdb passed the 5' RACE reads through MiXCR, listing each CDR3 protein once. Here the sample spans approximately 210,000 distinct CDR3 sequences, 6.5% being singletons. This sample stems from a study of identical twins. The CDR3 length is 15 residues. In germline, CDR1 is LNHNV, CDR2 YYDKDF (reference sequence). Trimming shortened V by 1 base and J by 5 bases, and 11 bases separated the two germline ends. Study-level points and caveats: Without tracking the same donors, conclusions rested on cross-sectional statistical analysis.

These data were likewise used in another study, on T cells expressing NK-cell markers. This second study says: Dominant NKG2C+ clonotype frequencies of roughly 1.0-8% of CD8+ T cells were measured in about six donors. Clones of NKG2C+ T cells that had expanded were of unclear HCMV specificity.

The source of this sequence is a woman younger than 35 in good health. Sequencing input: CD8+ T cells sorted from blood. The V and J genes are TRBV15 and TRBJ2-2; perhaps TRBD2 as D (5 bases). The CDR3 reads CATSRADGITGELFF. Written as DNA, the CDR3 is TGTGCCACCAGCAGAGCTGACGGGATAACCGGGGAGCTGTTTTTT.